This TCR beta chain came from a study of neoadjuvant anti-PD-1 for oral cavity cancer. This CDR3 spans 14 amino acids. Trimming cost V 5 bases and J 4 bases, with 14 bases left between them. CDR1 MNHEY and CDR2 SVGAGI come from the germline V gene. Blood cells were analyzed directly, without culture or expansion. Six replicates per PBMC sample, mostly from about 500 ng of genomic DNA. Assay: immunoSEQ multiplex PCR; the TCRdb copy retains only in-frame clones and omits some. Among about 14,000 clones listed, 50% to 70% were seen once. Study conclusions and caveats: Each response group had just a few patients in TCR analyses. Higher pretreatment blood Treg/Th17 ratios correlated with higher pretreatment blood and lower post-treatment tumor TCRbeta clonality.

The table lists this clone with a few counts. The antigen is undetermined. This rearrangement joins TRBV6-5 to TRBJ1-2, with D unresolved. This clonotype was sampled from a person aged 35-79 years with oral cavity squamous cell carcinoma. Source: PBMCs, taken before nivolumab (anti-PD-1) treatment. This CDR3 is CASSRGPSIYGYTF. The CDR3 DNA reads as TGTGCCAGCAGTCGAGGCCCGTCGATCTATGGCTACACCTTC.